This TCR beta chain is from a study of blood T cell repertoires in COVID-19. For the study at large: Samples taken during acute and convalescent COVID-19 were collected in the United States, Italy and Spain. PBMCs, B-cell-depleted T cells, or T cells provided the cDNA or gDNA that made up the material.

With 2 bases removed from V and 6 bases from J, the gap between germline ends came to 15 bases. This CDR3 has 15 amino acids. Per germline, CDR1 SGHNT and CDR2 YYREEE (reference sequence). In the authors' methods: Nucleated cell counts were estimated from reference gene primer amplification. Sequencing used immunoSEQ multiplex PCR; TCRdb keeps in-frame clones, though not all of them. Clone size and V and J calls were adopted from that table, with D and trimming inferred from the DNA. The sample has roughly 200,000 clones, 88% seen once. The sequenced sample was peripheral blood. This chain uses TRBV5-4 with TRBJ2-1, with D possibly being TRBD2 (5 bases). The source of this sequence is a young man with active or convalescent COVID-19. The CDR3 DNA reads as TGTGCCAGCAGCTTCTGGACTGGGGTCAGCAATGAGCAGTTCTTC. Encoded protein: CASSFWTGVSNEQFF.